The 25 T cell receptor beta chains in this list originate from one sample, sequenced in a study of CD8 T cells in Susac syndrome. RNA, at about 0.45 to 1 ug, was reverse transcribed with random hexamers. TCRdb redid the calling of the immunoSEQ multiplex PCR reads with MiXCR, one entry per CDR3 protein. The repertoire includes approximately 110,000 distinct CDR3 sequences, approximately 95% of them detected once, and roughly 0.3% sits in the top ten. Sequences were obtained from CD8+ T cells from PBMCs. These receptors were obtained from a human donor with multiple sclerosis.

The genes are TRBV4-1 and TRBJ2-2, with 10 bases aligning to TRBD2. The CDR3 loop spans 17 amino acids. CDR1 MGHRA and CDR2 YSYEKL come from the germline V gene. V lost 0 bases to trimming and J lost 6 bases; unmatched junction nucleotides: 7. The CDR3, as DNA: TGCGCCAGCAGCCAAGATATCCAGCGGGGGGGTCCCGGGGAGCTGTTTTTT. Protein sequence: CASSQDIQRGGPGELFF.

The chain links TRBV11-2 to TRBJ2-1; D could derive from TRBD1 or TRBD2 (5 bases each). V dropped 4 bases and J dropped 7 bases, with 20 bases sitting between them. The length of the CDR3 is 16 residues. Germline V lookup: CDR1 SGHAT, CDR2 FQNNGV. CDR3 protein: CASSSNWGRPGNEQFF. DNA of the CDR3: TGTGCCAGCAGCTCAAATTGGGGACGACCAGGGAATGAGCAGTTCTTC.

This clonotype was seen more than once but under ten times. The V and J genes are TRBV5-1 and TRBJ2-3; the D is unclear. Trimming removed 3 bases from V and 0 bases from J, with 8 bases in between. Germline lookup yields CDR1 SGHRS and CDR2 YFSETQ. The CDR3 loop spans 14 amino acids. This CDR3 reads CASSSRRSTDTQYF. CDR3 nucleotides: TGCGCCAGCAGCTCGCGGCGAAGCACAGATACGCAGTATTTT.

This sequence joins TRBV20-1 and TRBJ2-6; weak D call: TRBD1 (6 bases). V lost 0 bases and J lost 4, with 10 bases in between. The CDR3 length is 15 residues. Germline CDR1 DFQATT, CDR2 SNEGSKA (reference sequence). The CDR3 here is CSARETGAGANVLTF. CDR3 in DNA: TGCAGTGCTAGAGAGACAGGTGCCGGGGCCAACGTCCTGACTTTC.

The chain has TRBV12-3 or TRBV12-4 and TRBJ2-1; D is possibly TRBD1 (6 bases). The CDR3 is 15 residues long. Trimming cost V 3 bases and J 3 bases, with 12 bases left between them. The CDR3 region has the DNA TGTGCCAGCAGTTTTCAGGGGTCGGGCTACAATGAGCAGTTCTTC. This sequence encodes CASSFQGSGYNEQFF.

V usage is TRBV14 and J usage is TRBJ2-7; D is possibly TRBD1 or TRBD2 (5 bases each). The CDR3 extends over 13 amino acids. The germline gives CDR1 SGHDN, CDR2 FVKESK. V was trimmed by 6 bases and J by 7 bases, leaving 16 bases between them. CDR3 in DNA: TGTGCCAGCAGGCCTCGGGGCTTGGGGGAGCAGTACTTC. It is translated as CASRPRGLGEQYF.

V and J are TRBV5-1 and TRBJ2-5; TRBD2 is a possible D gene (6 bases). CDR1 and CDR2 (germline): SGHRS, YFSETQ. CDR3 length: 16 amino acids. The V gene lost 0 bases and the J gene lost 5 bases, with 17 bases spanning the gap. CDR3 in amino acids: CASSLGAGRGGETQYF. In nucleotides, the CDR3 is TGCGCCAGCAGCTTGGGTGCAGGGCGGGGAGGCGAGACCCAGTACTTC.

The CDR3 loop is CASSYPGNREAFF. In DNA form, the CDR3 reads TGTGCCAGCAGTTACCCCGGTAATAGGGAAGCTTTCTTT. V gene TRBV27 combines with J gene TRBJ1-1; D ambiguous. Per the germline V gene, CDR1 is MNHEY and CDR2 is SMNVEV (reference sequence). The V end lost 4 bases, the J end lost 8 bases, and 14 bases lay between the germline ends. The CDR3 totals 13 residues.

The chain has TRBV7-9 and TRBJ1-2; no clear D gene. The CDR3 is made up of 15 amino acids. Germline V gene lookup returns CDR1 SEHNR and CDR2 FQNEAQ (reference sequence). V lost 5 bases to trimming and J lost 9 bases, with 22 bases between them. CDR3 DNA sequence: TGTGCCAGCAGCCCCTCTTCGGCCCATTGGAAGAGCTACACCTTC. As protein: CASSPSSAHWKSYTF.

The V call is TRBV27, the J call TRBJ2-7; TRBD2 aligns across 9 bases. The CDR3 is made up of 15 amino acids. J gave up 2 bases and V 0 bases, and 2 bases lay outside the gene matches. CDR1 is MNHEY and CDR2 is SMNVEV in the germline V gene (reference sequence). The CDR3 sequence is CASSLSSGSAYEQYV. CDR3 DNA sequence: TGTGCCAGCAGTTTATCTAGCGGGAGCGCCTACGAGCAGTACGTC.

The rearrangement uses TRBV28 and TRBJ1-1; the D is unclear. Per germline, CDR1 MDHEN and CDR2 SYDVKM. Trimming removed 6 bases at V and 0 bases at J, with 8 bases between. This CDR3 spans 13 amino acids. The CDR3 is CASSRDLNTEAFF. CDR3 coding DNA: TGTGCCAGCAGCCGAGACTTGAACACTGAAGCTTTCTTT.

A word on this clonotype: The missing conserved phenylalanine or tryptophan at the end of this CDR3 makes a read error likely. The chain combines TRBV7-2 with TRBJ2-1; TRBD2 might be the D (6 bases). CDR1 is SGHTA and CDR2 is FQGNSA in the germline V gene. The CDR3 totals 13 residues. V lost 1 base and J lost 13, with 14 bases in between. This CDR3 is CASSLVSGGVQFL. CDR3 nucleotide sequence: TGTGCCAGCAGCTTAGTTAGCGGCGGGGTCCAGTTCCTC.

The DNA for the CDR3 is TGTGCCAGCAGCCTCCCGGGACTACAAGAGACCCAGTACTTC. It codes for CASSLPGLQETQYF. This rearrangement joins TRBV3-1 to TRBJ2-5; 7 nucleotides line up with TRBD2. Germline trimming cut 4 bases from V and 2 bases from J; bases unmatched to any gene: 4. Germline CDR1 and CDR2: LGHDT and YNNKEL (reference sequence). The CDR3 consists of 14 residues.

The V gene is TRBV7-9, the J gene TRBJ2-6; possible D gene TRBD2, 6 bases. V lost 5 bases to trimming and J lost 0 bases, with 17 bases between them. Per the germline V gene, CDR1 is SEHNR and CDR2 is FQNEAQ (reference sequence). This CDR3 has 18 amino acids. The CDR3 spells CASSPGVRVSSGANVLTF. The CDR3, as DNA: TGTGCCAGCAGCCCGGGGGTCCGGGTTAGCTCTGGGGCCAACGTCCTGACTTTC. Based on the CDR3 plus reference TRBV7-9 and TRBJ2-6, the full variable domain is DTGVSQNPRHKITKRGQNVTFRCDPISEHNRLYWYRQTLGQGPEFLTYFQNEAQLEKSRLLSDRFSAERPKGSFSTLEIQRTEQGDSAMYLCASSPGVRVSSGANVLTFGAGSRLTVL.

The chain recombines TRBV29-1 with TRBJ1-2, with TRBD1 as a possible D gene (5 bases). Germline CDR1 SQVTM, CDR2 ANQGSEA. The CDR3 extends over 11 amino acids. Deletions cut 4 bases from V and 8 bases from J, with 11 bases between. CDR3 residues: CSVAGSGGYTF. Written as DNA, the CDR3 is TGCAGCGTTGCAGGGAGTGGAGGCTACACCTTC.

In this sample, this clonotype turned up once. This chain uses TRBV6-5 with TRBJ1-4; D unclear. Germline CDR1 reads MNHEY; CDR2 reads SVGAGI. This CDR3 contains 14 residues. Trimming cost V 0 bases and J 8 bases, with 10 bases left between them. The CDR3 is CASSYSRGREKLFF. The DNA for the CDR3 is TGTGCCAGCAGTTACTCACGGGGTAGGGAAAAACTGTTTTTT.

The chain links TRBV4-1 to TRBJ2-4; 12 nucleotides line up with TRBD2. The CDR3 sequence is 16 residues long. V shed 4 bases and J 1 base; nucleotides not matched to a gene: 2. In germline, CDR1 is MGHRA, CDR2 YSYEKL. The CDR3 nucleotides read TGCGCCAGCAGCCGGCTAGCGGGAGGGGCCAAAAACATTCAGTACTTC. Translated, it gives CASSRLAGGAKNIQYF.

The genes are TRBV7-9 and TRBJ2-1, with TRBD2 matching 8 bases. The CDR3 contains 15 residues. Germline lookup yields CDR1 SEHNR and CDR2 FQNEAQ (reference sequence). Trimming removed 5 bases from V and 1 base from J; junction bases left unmatched: 4. CDR3 loop: CASSKAGVSYNEQFF. CDR3 coding DNA: TGTGCCAGCAGCAAAGCGGGAGTGTCCTACAATGAGCAGTTCTTC.

The chain combines TRBV4-1 with TRBJ2-5; D gene uncertain. Germline V gene data show CDR1 as MGHRA and CDR2 as YSYEKL. There are 15 residues in the CDR3. V was clipped by 2 bases and J by 1 base, with 11 bases between them. CDR3 DNA sequence: TGCGCCAGCAGCCAAAATTCGGGCAGCCAAGAGACCCAGTACTTC. Translating gives CASSQNSGSQETQYF.

The J gene is TRBJ2-3, the V gene TRBV12-3 or TRBV12-4, with D tentatively TRBD1 (6 bases). V lost 5 bases and J lost 2, with 14 bases in between. CDR3 size: 15 residues. This CDR3 reads CASSPVQGNTDTQYF. The CDR3 bases are TGTGCCAGCAGTCCCGTACAGGGAAACACAGATACGCAGTATTTT.

This chain uses TRBV15 with TRBJ2-7, with 7 bases lining up with TRBD2. CDR3 length: 14 residues. Germline values: CDR1 LNHNV, CDR2 YYDKDF (reference sequence). The junction had 5 bases not matched to a gene; V was cut back by 0 bases and J by 6 bases. The CDR3 protein is CATSREASGSEQYV. In DNA, the CDR3 is TGTGCCACCAGCAGAGAGGCTAGCGGCTCCGAGCAGTACGTC.

CDR3 sequence (DNA): TGTGCCAGCAGTGAAGACGGCACTGAAGCTTTCTTT. This sequence encodes CASSEDGTEAFF. This chain joins TRBV2 and TRBJ1-1; no clear D. CDR3 length: 12 residues. The germline V gene has CDR1 SNHLY and CDR2 FYNNEI. V shed 1 base and J shed 4 bases, with 4 bases lying between them.

This sequence joins TRBV9 and TRBJ2-2; TRBD1 or TRBD2 may be the D gene (5 bases each). Trimming took 4 bases from V and 6 from J, leaving 10 bases between them. The CDR3 is 13 amino acids. Germline CDR1 SGDLS, CDR2 YYNGEE. Here the CDR3 DNA reads TGTGCCAGCAGCCCACGGGGCGCCGGGGAGCTGTTTTTT. Translation: CASSPRGAGELFF.

This chain uses TRBV5-1 with TRBJ1-2; 11 bases match TRBD1. The CDR3 loop spans 16 amino acids. Unmatched junction bases numbered 13, after V lost 7 bases and J lost 5 bases. CDR1 and CDR2 from the germline V gene are SGHRS and YFSETQ. The CDR3 nucleotides read TGCGCCAGCGGGACAGGGGGTGAGGCTCTCCCTTATGGCTACACCTTC. It translates to CASGTGGEALPYGYTF.

The sample holds one count of this clonotype. The V call is TRBV6-2 or TRBV6-3, the J call TRBJ1-5, with 7 bases identical to TRBD1. V was clipped by 6 bases and J by 6 bases; unmatched bases: 8. There are 14 residues in the CDR3. The germline V gene encodes CDR1 MNHEY and CDR2 SVGEGT. CDR3 protein: CASREADRPQPQHF. In nucleotides, the CDR3 is TGTGCCAGCAGGGAGGCGGACAGGCCTCAGCCCCAGCATTTT.